Below, 3 T cell receptor beta chains from the same sample are listed, as sequenced in a study of T-cell reconstitution after alpha-beta-depleted transplantation in children. Unique molecular identifiers were incorporated into the prepared TCRbeta library. TCRdb re-derived calls from the PCR reads in MiXCR, one entry per CDR3 protein. The sample has just under 250,000 distinct CDR3 sequences; roughly 23% are singletons. Sequencing used PBMCs, obtained before TCRalphabeta/CD19-depleted stem cell transplant. Source of these receptors: a girl aged 2-10 years with Fanconi anemia, due to receive a stem cell transplant.

This rearrangement joins TRBV3-1 to TRBJ2-1; D is possibly TRBD2 (6 bases). Germline CDR1 is LGHDT and CDR2 is YNNKEL (reference sequence). The CDR3 is 15 residues long. The V and J ends lost 0 bases and 8 bases respectively, with 14 bases between them. The CDR3 DNA follows: TGTGCCAGCAGCCAAGAGACGGGAGTCGAGGATGAGCAGTTCTTC. Translating gives CASSQETGVEDEQFF.

V usage is TRBV15 and J usage is TRBJ2-5; D may match TRBD1 or TRBD2 (6 bases each). Germline CDR1 LNHNV, CDR2 YYDKDF (reference sequence). This CDR3 has 15 residues. V lost 2 bases and J lost 5, with 15 bases in between. CDR3 bases: TGTGCCACCAGCAGATTTGTTCGGGGGCTGGAGACCCAGTACTTC. Amino acid sequence: CATSRFVRGLETQYF.

The chain recombines TRBV5-1 with TRBJ1-1, with D maybe TRBD1 (6 bases). This CDR3 comprises 12 residues. CDR1 is SGHRS and CDR2 is YFSETQ in the germline V gene. The ends were cut back, 3 bases at V and 7 bases at J, with 10 bases in the middle. The DNA for the CDR3 is TGCGCCAGCAGCTCTGGACAGTTTGAAGCTTTCTTT. Protein product: CASSSGQFEAFF.